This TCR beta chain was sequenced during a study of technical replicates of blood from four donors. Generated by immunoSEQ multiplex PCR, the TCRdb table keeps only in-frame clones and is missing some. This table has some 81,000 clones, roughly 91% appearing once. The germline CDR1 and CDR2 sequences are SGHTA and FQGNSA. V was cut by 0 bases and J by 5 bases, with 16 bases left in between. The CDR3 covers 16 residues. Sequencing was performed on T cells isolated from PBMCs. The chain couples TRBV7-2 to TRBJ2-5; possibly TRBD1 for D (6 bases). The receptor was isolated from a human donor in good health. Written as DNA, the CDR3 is TGTGCCAGCAGCTTAGCGTCCCTCCCAAGGGGGGAGACCCAGTACTTC. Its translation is CASSLASLPRGETQYF.